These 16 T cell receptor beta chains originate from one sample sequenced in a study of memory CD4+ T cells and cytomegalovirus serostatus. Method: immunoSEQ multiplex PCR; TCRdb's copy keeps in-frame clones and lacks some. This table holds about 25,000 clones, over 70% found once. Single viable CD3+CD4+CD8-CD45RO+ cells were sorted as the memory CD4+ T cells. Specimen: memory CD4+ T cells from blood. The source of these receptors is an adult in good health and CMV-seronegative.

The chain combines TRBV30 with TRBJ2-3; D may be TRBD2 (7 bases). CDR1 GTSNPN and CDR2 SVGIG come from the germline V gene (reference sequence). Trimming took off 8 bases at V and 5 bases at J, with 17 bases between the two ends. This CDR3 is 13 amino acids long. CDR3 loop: CARGVGGGDTQYF. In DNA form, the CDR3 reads TGTGCCCGAGGAGTAGGGGGGGGAGATACGCAGTATTTT.

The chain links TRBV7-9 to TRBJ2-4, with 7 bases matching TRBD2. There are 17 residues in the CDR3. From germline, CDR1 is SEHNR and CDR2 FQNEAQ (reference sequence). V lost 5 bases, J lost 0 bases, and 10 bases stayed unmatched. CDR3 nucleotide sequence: TGTGCCAGCAGCCCGAGCGGGGTATCTCTAGCCAAAAACATTCAGTACTTC. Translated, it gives CASSPSGVSLAKNIQYF.

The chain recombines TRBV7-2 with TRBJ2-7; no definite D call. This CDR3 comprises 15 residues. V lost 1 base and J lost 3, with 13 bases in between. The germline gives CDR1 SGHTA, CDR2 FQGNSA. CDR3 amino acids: CASSLDYASNYEQYF. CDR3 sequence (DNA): TGTGCCAGCAGCTTAGATTACGCTTCCAACTACGAGCAGTACTTC.

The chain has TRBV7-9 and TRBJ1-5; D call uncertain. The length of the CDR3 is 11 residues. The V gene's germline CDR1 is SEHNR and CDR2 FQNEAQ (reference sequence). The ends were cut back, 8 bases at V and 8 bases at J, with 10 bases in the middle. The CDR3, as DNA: TGTGCCAGCGGGCTAGAGGAGCCCCAGCATTTT. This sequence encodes CASGLEEPQHF.

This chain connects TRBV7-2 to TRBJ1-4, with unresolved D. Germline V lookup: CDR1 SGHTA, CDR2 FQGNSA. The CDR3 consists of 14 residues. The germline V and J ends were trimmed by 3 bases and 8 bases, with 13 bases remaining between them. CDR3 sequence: CASSFNAGREKLFF. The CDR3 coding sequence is TGTGCCAGCAGCTTCAATGCCGGGCGGGAAAAACTGTTTTTT.

The CDR3 bases are TGTGCCAGCAGCTCGCCGCAGGGAGTGGGAAATGAAAAACTGTTTTTT. This translates into CASSSPQGVGNEKLFF. The J gene is TRBJ1-4, the V gene TRBV11-1, with D perhaps TRBD1 (5 bases). V was clipped by 4 bases and J by 5 bases, with 17 bases between them. There are 16 residues in the CDR3. The germline V gene encodes CDR1 SGHAT and CDR2 FQDESV (reference sequence).

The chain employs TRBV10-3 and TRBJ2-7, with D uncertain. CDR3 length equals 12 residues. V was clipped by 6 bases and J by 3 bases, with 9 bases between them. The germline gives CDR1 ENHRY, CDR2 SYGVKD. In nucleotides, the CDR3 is TGTGCCATCAGAGACGAAAACTACGAGCAGTACTTC. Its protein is CAIRDENYEQYF.

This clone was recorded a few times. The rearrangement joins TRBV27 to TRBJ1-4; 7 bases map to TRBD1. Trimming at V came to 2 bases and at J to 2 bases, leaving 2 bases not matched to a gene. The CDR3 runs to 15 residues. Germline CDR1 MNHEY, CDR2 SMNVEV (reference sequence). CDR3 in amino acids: CASSLQGVTNEKLFF. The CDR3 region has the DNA TGTGCCAGCAGTTTACAGGGGGTGACTAATGAAAAACTGTTTTTT.

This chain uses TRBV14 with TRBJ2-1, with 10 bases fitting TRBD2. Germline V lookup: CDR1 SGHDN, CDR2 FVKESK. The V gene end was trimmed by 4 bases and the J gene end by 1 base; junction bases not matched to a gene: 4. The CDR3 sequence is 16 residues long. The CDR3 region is CASSPDSGRSYNEQFF. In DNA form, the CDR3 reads TGTGCCAGCAGCCCGGATAGCGGGAGGTCCTACAATGAGCAGTTCTTC. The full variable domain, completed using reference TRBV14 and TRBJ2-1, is EAGVTQFPSHSVIEKGQTVTLRCDPISGHDNLYWYRRVMGKEIKFLLHFVKESKQDESGMPNNRFLAERTGGTYSTLKVQPAELEDSGVYFCASSPDSGRSYNEQFFGPGTRLTVL.

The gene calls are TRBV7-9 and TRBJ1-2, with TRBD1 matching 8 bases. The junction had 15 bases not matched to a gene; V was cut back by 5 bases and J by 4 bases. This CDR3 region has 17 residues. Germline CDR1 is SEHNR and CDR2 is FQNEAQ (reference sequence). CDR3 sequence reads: CASSVGQGGILTYGYTF. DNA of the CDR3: TGTGCCAGCAGCGTCGGACAGGGAGGGATCCTCACCTATGGCTACACCTTC.

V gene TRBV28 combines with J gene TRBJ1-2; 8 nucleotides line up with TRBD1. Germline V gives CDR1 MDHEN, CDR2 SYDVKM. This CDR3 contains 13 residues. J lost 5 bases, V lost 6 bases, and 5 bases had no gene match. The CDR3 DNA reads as TGTGCCAGCAGGGCAGGGGGCGCTTATGGCTACACCTTC. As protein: CASRAGGAYGYTF.

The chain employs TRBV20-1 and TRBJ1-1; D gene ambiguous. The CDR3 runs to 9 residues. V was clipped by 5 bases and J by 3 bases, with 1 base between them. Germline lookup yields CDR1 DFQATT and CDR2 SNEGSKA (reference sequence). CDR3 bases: TGCAGTGCTGACACTGAAGCTTTCTTT. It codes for CSADTEAFF.

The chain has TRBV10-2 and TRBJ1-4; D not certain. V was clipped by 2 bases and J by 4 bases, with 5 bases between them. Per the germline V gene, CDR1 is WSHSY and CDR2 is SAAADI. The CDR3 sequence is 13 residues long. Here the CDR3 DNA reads TGCGCCAGCAGTGAGGGAATTAATGAAAAACTGTTTTTT. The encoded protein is CASSEGINEKLFF.

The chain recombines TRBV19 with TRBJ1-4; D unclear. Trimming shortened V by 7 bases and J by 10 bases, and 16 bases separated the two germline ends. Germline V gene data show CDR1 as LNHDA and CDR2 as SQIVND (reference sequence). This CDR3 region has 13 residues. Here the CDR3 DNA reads TGTGCCAGTACCAGGACGGGGAGTGGAAAACTGTTTTTT. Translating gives CASTRTGSGKLFF.

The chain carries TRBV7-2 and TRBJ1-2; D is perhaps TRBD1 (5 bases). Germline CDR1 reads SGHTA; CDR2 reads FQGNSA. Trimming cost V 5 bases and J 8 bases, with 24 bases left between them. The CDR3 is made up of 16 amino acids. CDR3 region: CASSTYMGGEGGGYTF. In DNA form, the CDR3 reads TGTGCCAGCAGCACCTACATGGGGGGAGAAGGAGGAGGCTACACCTTC.

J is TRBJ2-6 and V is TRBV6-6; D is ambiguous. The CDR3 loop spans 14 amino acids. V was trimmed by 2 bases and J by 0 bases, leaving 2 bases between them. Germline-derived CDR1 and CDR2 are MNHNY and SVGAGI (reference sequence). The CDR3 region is CASSYASGANVLTF. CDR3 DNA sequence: TGTGCCAGCAGTTACGCCTCTGGGGCCAACGTCCTGACTTTC.